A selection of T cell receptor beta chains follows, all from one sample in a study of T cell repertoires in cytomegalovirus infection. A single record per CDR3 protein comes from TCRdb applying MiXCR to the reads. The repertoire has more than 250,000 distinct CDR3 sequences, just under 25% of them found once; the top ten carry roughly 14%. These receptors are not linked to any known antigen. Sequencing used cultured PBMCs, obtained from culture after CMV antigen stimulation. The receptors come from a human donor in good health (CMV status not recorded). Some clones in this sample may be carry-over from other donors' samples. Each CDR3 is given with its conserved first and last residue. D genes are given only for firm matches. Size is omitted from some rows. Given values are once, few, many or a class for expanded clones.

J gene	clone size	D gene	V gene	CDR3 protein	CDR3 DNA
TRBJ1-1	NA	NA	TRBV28	CASSLQAGWTEAFF	TGTGCCAGCAGTTTACAAGCGGGGTGGACTGAAGCTTTCTTT
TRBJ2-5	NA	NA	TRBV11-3	CASKGEQYQETQYF	TGTGCCAGCAAGGGGGAACAATACCAAGAGACCCAGTACTTC
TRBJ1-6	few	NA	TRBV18	CASSPQGQPLHF	TGTGCCAGCTCACCACAAGGACAGCCCCTCCACTTT
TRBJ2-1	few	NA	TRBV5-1	CASSLGLLQWEQFF	TGCGCCAGCAGCTTGGGCCTCCTACAATGGGAGCAGTTCTTC
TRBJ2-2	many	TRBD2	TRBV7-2	CASSLPGLAGATGELFF	TGTGCCAGCAGCCTTCCGGGACTAGCGGGAGCCACCGGGGAGCTGTTTTTT
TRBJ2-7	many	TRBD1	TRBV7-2	CASSPRDRTYEQYF	TGTGCCAGCAGCCCCCGGGACAGGACCTACGAGCAGTACTTC
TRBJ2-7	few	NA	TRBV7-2	CASSTGLGTYEQYF	TGTGCCAGCAGCACGGGCCTGGGCACCTACGAGCAGTACTTC
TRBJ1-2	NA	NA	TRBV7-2	CASRYGKFGGYTF	TGTGCCAGCAGATACGGGAAATTTGGAGGCTACACCTTC
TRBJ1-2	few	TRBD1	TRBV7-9	CASSKGTGERGYTF	TGTGCCAGCAGCAAAGGGACAGGGGAACGGGGCTACACCTTC
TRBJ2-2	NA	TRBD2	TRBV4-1	CASSLEDVAGGGTGELFF	TGCGCCAGCAGCCTGGAGGACGTAGCGGGAGGCGGAACCGGGGAGCTGTTTTTT
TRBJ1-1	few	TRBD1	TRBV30	CAWGRTGPNTEAFF	TGTGCCTGGGGACGGACAGGACCGAACACTGAAGCTTTCTTT
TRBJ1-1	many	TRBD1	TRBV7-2	CASSFSLGRGHTEAFF	TGTGCCAGCAGCTTCTCTTTGGGCAGGGGGCACACTGAAGCTTTCTTT
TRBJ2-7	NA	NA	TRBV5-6	CASSLHREAYEQYF	TGTGCCAGCAGCTTACACAGGGAGGCCTACGAGCAGTACTTC
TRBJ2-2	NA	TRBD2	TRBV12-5	CASGLVRLAGRNNTGELFF	TGTGCTAGTGGTTTGGTTCGGTTAGCGGGGCGGAATAACACCGGGGAGCTGTTTTTT
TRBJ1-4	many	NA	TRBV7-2	CASSLAASSSGWGELFF	TGTGCCAGCAGCTTAGCGGCAAGTTCGTCAGGTTGGGGTGAACTGTTTTTT
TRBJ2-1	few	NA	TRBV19	CASSIGNNNEQFF	TGTGCCAGTAGTATAGGGAACAACAATGAGCAGTTCTTC
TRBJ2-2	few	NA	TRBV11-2	CASSLGRHIGAGELFF	TGTGCCAGCAGCTTAGGGCGGCACATCGGAGCCGGGGAGCTGTTTTTT
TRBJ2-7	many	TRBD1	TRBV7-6	CASSPQGASSYEQYF	TGTGCCAGCAGCCCTCAGGGGGCCTCATCCTACGAGCAGTACTTC
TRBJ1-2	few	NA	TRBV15	CATSRDVIDTNYGYTF	TGTGCCACCAGCAGAGATGTTATAGACACTAACTATGGCTACACCTTC
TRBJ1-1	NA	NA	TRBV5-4	CASSSGRAGTEAFF	TGTGCCAGCAGCTCTGGCAGGGCGGGCACTGAAGCTTTCTTT
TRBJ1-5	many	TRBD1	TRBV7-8	CASSSDRVSPSQRPQHF	TGTGCCAGCAGCTCCGACAGGGTCTCCCCCTCCCAGCGGCCCCAGCATTTT
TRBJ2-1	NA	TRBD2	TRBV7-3	CASSTTLAGVYDEQFF	TGTGCCAGCAGCACTACCCTAGCGGGAGTTTACGATGAGCAGTTCTTC
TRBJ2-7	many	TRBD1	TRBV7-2	CASSSRDRVHYEQYF	TGTGCCAGCAGCTCCCGTGACAGGGTTCATTACGAGCAGTACTTC
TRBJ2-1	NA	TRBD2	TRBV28	CASSLGLKSGRASEQFF	TGTGCCAGCAGTTTAGGCCTCAAAAGCGGGAGGGCCAGCGAGCAGTTCTTC
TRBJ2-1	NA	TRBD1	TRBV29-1	CSAEGQGNNEQFF	TGCAGCGCCGAGGGACAGGGAAACAATGAGCAGTTCTTC
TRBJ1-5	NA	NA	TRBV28	CASSFSSQPQHF	TGTGCCAGCAGTTTTTCGAGTCAGCCCCAGCATTTT
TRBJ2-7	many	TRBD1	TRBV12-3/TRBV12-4	CASSPEDRGKYEQYF	TGTGCCAGCAGTCCCGAAGACAGGGGAAAGTACGAGCAGTACTTC
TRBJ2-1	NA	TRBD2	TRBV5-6	CASSFRGGYNEQFF	TGTGCCAGCAGCTTCCGGGGGGGCTACAATGAGCAGTTCTTC
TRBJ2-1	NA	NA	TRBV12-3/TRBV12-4	CASTLNQDEQFF	TGTGCCAGCACCCTGAACCAAGATGAGCAGTTCTTC
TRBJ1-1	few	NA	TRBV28	CASSLSRVFNTEAFF	TGTGCCAGCAGTCTATCCAGGGTTTTCAACACTGAAGCTTTCTTT
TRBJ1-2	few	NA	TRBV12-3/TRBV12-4	CASSTGQGGGYTF	TGTGCCAGCAGTACGGGGCAGGGAGGTGGCTACACCTTC
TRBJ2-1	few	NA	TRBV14	CASSPWAGTSYNEQFF	TGTGCCAGCAGCCCCTGGGCAGGGACCTCCTACAATGAGCAGTTCTTC
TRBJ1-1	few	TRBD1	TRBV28	CASITTGQGNTEAFF	TGTGCCAGCATTACGACCGGACAGGGGAACACTGAAGCTTTCTTT
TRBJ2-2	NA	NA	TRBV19	CASSVGGTGELFF	TGTGCCAGTAGTGTAGGGGGCACCGGGGAGCTGTTTTTT
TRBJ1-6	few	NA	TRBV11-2	CASSLRGAGNSPLHF	TGTGCCAGCAGCTTACGGGGAGCAGGCAATTCACCCCTCCACTTT
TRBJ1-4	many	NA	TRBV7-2	CASSFSQGPSTEKLFF	TGTGCCAGCAGCTTCAGCCAGGGACCTTCTACCGAAAAACTGTTTTTT
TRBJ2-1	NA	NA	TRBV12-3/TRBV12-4	CASTSGLHYNEQFF	TGTGCCAGCACCTCGGGACTTCACTACAATGAGCAGTTCTTC
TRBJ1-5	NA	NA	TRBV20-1	CSARDRDEVNQPQHF	TGCAGTGCTAGAGACCGGGACGAGGTCAATCAGCCCCAGCATTTT
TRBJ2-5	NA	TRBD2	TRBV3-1	CASSPGLVTETQYF	TGTGCCAGCAGCCCCGGACTAGTCACGGAGACCCAGTACTTC
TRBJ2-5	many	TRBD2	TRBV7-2	CASSPRLAGGSQETQYF	TGTGCCAGCAGCCCGAGACTAGCGGGAGGGTCCCAAGAGACCCAGTACTTC
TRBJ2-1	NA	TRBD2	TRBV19	CASNSLAGGFNEQFF	TGTGCCAGTAACTCACTAGCGGGAGGTTTCAATGAGCAGTTCTTC
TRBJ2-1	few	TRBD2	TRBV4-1	CASSLNPSGITQQFF	TGCGCCAGCAGCCTTAATCCTAGCGGGATTACCCAGCAGTTCTTC
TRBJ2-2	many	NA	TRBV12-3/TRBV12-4	CASSGDTGELFF	TGTGCCAGCAGTGGGGACACCGGGGAGCTGTTTTTT
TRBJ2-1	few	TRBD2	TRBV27	CASSGGRVYNEQFF	TGTGCCAGCAGCGGCGGGAGGGTCTACAATGAGCAGTTCTTC
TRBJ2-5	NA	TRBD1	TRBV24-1	CATSDSGTVTGRIQYF	TGTGCCACCAGTGATTCGGGGACAGTTACTGGGAGAATCCAGTACTTC
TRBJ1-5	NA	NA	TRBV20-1	CSVGKSRQPQHF	TGCAGTGTCGGCAAGTCTCGGCAGCCCCAGCATTTT
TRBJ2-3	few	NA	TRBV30	CAWSVSPDTQYF	TGTGCCTGGAGTGTATCCCCAGATACGCAGTATTTT
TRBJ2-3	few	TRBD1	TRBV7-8	CASRQGARRPDTQYF	TGTGCCAGCAGACAGGGGGCGCGCAGGCCAGATACGCAGTATTTT
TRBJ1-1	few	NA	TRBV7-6	CASSSWGGQGEAFF	TGTGCCAGCAGCTCGTGGGGGGGCCAAGGTGAAGCTTTCTTT
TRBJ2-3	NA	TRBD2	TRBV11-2	CASSLALAGGSDTQYF	TGTGCCAGCAGCTTAGCACTAGCGGGAGGATCGGATACGCAGTATTTT
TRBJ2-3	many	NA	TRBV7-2	CASSPYQGTDTQYF	TGTGCCAGCAGCCCGTACCAGGGCACAGATACGCAGTATTTT
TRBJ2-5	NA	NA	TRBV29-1	CSATRSGGETQYF	TGCAGCGCCACTAGGTCCGGCGGGGAGACCCAGTACTTC